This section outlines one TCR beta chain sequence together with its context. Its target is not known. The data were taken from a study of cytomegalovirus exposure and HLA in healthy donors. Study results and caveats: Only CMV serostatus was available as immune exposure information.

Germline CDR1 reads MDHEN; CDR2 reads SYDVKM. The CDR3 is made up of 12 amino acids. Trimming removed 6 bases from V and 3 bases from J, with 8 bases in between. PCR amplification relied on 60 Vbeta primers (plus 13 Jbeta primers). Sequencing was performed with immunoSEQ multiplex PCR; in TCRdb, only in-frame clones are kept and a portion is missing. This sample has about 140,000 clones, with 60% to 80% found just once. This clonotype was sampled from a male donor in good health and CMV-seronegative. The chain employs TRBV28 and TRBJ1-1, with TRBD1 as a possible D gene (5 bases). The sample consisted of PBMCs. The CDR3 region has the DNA TGTGCCAGCAGGTCCAGGGACACTGAAGCTTTCTTT. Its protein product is CASRSRDTEAFF.